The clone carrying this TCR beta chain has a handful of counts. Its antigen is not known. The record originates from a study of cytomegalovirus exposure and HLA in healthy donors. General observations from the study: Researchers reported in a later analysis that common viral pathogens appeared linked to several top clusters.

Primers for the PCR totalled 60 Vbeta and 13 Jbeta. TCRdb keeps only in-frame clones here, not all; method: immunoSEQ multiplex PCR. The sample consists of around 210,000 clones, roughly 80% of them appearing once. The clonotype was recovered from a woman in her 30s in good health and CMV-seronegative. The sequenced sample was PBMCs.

The CDR3 nucleotides are TGTGCCAGCAGTGAATCAGGGGGCCTGCCTAATGAAAAACTGTTTTTT. Translated, it gives CASSESGGLPNEKLFF. The chain uses TRBV6-1 and TRBJ1-4; 8 bases align to TRBD1. The CDR3 runs to 16 residues. Losses at the gene ends were 2 bases for V and 3 bases for J; bases not matched to a gene: 5. Germline values: CDR1 MNHNS, CDR2 SASEGT.